Each of the 2 T cell receptor beta chains below was sequenced from the same sample in a study of blood T cell repertoires in COVID-19. The protocol was immunoSEQ multiplex PCR, while the TCRdb copy is restricted to in-frame clones and leaves out a portion. The table has some 350,000 clones, nearly 90% seen once. The sample was peripheral blood. The receptors come from a man in his late teens or twenties with active or convalescent COVID-19.

The J gene is TRBJ2-5, the V gene TRBV6-5; no definite D call. This CDR3 is built from 11 residues. Trimming removed 7 bases at V and 4 bases at J, with 7 bases between. Germline CDR1 MNHEY, CDR2 SVGAGI. CDR3 in amino acids: CASTPLETQYF. The CDR3 coding sequence is TGTGCCAGCACCCCCTTAGAGACCCAGTACTTC.

This clone was seen more than once but under ten times. The chain employs TRBV29-1 and TRBJ1-4; D is unresolved. V lost 7 bases to trimming and J lost 7 bases, with 10 bases between them. The CDR3 loop spans 11 amino acids. The V gene's germline CDR1 is SQVTM and CDR2 ANQGSEA. CDR3 sequence (DNA): TGCAGCGCCGAGAGGAGTGAAAAACTGTTTTTT. It encodes CSAERSEKLFF.